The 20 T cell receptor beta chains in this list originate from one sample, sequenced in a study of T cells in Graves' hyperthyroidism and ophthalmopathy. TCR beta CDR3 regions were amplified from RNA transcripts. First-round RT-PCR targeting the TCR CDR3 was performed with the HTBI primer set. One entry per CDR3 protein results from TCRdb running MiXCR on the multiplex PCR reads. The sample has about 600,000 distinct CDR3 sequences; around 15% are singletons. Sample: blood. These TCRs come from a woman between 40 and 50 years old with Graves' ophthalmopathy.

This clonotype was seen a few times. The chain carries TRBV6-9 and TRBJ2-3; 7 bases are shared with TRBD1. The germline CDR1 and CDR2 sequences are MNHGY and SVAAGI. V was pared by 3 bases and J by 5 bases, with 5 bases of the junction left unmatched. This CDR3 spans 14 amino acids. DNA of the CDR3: TGTGCCAGCAGTTACGCGACAGGGAAAGATACGCAGTATTTT. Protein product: CASSYATGKDTQYF.

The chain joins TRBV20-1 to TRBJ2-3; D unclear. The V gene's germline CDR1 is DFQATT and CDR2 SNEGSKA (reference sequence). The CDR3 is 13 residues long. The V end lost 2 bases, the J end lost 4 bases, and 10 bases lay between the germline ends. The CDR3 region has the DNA TGCAGTGCTAGAAAGGGTTTCGCAGATACGCAGTATTTT. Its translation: CSARKGFADTQYF.

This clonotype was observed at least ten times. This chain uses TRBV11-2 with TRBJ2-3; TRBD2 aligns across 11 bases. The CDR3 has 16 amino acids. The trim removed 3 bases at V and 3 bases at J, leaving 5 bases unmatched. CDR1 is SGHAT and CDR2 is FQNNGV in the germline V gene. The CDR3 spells CASSFTSGSITDTQYF. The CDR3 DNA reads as TGTGCCAGCAGCTTTACTAGCGGGAGTATTACAGATACGCAGTATTTT.

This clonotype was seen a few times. CDR3 bases: TGTGCCTGGAGTGTACAGCGCAGTCAGCCCCAGCATTTT. Its translation is CAWSVQRSQPQHF. The V and J genes are TRBV30 and TRBJ1-5; D unclear. With 0 bases removed from V and 6 bases from J, the gap between germline ends came to 9 bases. CDR3 length: 13 residues. Looked up from germline, CDR1 is GTSNPN and CDR2 is SVGIG (reference sequence).

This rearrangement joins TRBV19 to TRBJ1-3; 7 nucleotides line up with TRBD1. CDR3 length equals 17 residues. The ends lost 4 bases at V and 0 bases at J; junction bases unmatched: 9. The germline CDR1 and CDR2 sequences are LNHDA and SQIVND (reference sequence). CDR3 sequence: CASSNRDRKFSGNTIYF. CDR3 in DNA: TGTGCCAGTAGTAACCGGGACAGAAAATTCTCTGGAAACACCATATATTTT.

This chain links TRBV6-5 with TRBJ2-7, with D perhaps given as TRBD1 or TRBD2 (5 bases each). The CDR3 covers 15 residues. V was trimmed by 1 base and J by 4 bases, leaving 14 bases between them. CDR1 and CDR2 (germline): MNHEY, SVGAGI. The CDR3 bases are TGTGCCAGCAGTTACTATGGAGGACAAGATTACGAGCAGTACTTC. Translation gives CASSYYGGQDYEQYF.

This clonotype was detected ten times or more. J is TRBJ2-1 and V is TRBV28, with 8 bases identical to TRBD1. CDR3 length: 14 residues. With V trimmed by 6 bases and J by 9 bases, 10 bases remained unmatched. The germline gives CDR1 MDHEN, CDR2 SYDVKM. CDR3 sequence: CASSFKTGGGEQFF. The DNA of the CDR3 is TGTGCCAGCAGCTTCAAAACAGGGGGTGGTGAGCAGTTCTTC.

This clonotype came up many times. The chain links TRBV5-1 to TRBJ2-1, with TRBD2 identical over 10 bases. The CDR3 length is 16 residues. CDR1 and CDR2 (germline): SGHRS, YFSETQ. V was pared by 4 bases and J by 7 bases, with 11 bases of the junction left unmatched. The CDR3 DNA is TGCGCCAGCAGCCCACCACTAGCGGGATCTAAAAATGAGCAGTTCTTC. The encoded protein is CASSPPLAGSKNEQFF.

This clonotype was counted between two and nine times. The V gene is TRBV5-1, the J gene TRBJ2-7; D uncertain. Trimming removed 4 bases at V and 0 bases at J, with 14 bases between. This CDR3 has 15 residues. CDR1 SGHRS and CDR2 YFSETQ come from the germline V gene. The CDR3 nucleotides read TGCGCCAGCAGCCCCTTGGCGGCTAGCTCCTACGAGCAGTACTTC. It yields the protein CASSPLAASSYEQYF.

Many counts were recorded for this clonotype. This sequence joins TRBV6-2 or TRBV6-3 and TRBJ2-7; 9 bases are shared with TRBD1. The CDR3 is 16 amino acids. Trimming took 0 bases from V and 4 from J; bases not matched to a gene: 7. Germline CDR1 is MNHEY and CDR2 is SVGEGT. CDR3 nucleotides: TGTGCCAGCAGTTACTCGATCAGCGGGACAGGGTACGAGCAGTACTTC. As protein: CASSYSISGTGYEQYF.

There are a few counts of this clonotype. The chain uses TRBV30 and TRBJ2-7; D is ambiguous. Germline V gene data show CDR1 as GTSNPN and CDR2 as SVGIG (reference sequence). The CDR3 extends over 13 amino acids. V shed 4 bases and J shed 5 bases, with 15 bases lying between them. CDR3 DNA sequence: TGTGCCTGGAACGGGCAACCCCACCACGAGCAGTACTTC. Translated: CAWNGQPHHEQYF.

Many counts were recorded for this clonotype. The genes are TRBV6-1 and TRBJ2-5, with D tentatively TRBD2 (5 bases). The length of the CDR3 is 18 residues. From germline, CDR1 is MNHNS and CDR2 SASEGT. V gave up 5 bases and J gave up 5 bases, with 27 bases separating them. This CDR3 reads CASSSPPFTGLAWETQYF. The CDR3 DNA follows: TGTGCCAGCAGTTCCCCACCTTTTACGGGGTTGGCTTGGGAGACCCAGTACTTC.

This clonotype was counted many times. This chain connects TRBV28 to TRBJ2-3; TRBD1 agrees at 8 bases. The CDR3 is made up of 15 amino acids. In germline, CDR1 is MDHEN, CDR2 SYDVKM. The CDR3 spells CASLSGQGRTDTQYF. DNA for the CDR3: TGTGCTTCTCTTTCTGGACAGGGACGGACAGATACGCAGTATTTT.

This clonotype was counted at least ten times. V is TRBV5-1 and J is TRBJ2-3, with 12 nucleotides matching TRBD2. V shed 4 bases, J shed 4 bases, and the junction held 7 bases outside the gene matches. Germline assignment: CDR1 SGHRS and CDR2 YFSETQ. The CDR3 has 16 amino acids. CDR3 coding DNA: TGCGCCAGCAGCCGTCAACTAGCGGGAGGAGCAGATACGCAGTATTTT. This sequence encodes CASSRQLAGGADTQYF.

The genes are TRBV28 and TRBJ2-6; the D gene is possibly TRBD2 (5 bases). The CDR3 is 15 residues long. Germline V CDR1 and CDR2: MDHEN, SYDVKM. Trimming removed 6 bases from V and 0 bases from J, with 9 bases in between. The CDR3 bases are TGTGCCAGCAGCCCGGGGAACTCTGGGGCCAACGTCCTGACTTTC. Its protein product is CASSPGNSGANVLTF.

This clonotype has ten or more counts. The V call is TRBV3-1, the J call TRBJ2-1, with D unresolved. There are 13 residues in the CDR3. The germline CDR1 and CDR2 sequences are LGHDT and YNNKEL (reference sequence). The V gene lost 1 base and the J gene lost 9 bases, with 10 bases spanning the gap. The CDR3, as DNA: TGTGCCAGCAGCCAAGTTCAAGGTCGTGAGCAGTTCTTC. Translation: CASSQVQGREQFF.

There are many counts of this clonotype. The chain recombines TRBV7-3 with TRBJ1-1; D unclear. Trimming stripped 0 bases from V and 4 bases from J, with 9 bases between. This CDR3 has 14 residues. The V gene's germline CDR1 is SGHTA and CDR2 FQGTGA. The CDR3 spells CASSLTGSGTEAFF. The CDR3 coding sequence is TGTGCCAGCAGCTTAACCGGGTCGGGCACTGAAGCTTTCTTT.

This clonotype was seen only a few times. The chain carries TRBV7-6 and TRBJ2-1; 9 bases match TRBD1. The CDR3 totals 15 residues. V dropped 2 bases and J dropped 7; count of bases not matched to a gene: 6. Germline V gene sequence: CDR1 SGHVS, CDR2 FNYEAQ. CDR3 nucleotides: TGTGCCAGCAGCTTACGGACAGGGGTTCGGAATGAGCAGTTCTTC. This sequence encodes CASSLRTGVRNEQFF.

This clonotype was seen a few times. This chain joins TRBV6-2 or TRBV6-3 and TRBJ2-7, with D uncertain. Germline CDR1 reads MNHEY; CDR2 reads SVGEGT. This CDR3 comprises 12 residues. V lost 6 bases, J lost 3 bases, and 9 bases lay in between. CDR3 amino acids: CASRRTLYEQYF. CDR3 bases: TGTGCCAGCAGACGTACCCTCTACGAGCAGTACTTC.

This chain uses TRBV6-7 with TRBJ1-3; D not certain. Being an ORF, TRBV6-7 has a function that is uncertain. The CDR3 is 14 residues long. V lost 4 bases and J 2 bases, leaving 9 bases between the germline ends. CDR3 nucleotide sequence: TGTGCCAGCAGTTCGACAAGGGCTGGAAACACCATATATTTT. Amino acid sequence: CASSSTRAGNTIYF.